The clone carrying this T cell receptor beta chain was observed a single time. The antigen is undetermined. Deletions cut 1 base from V and 10 bases from J, with 7 bases between. From germline, CDR1 is SGHVS and CDR2 FNYEAQ. The CDR3 covers 12 residues. This specimen comes from a study of T-cell memory formation after mild COVID-19. Study as a whole: TCR clusters were largely donor specific. General observations from the study: Researchers found some responding clones in pre-infection memory, a sign that cross-reactive memory joined. For second-wave clones that peaked at day 37, SARS-CoV-2 specificity went unverified.

Barcoded TCR alpha and TCR beta cDNA libraries with UMIs came from 5'RACE using constant-segment primers. MiXCR, run by TCRdb on the 5' RACE reads, gives a single entry per CDR3 protein. The table has some 70,000 distinct CDR3 sequences, 15% to 20% seen once. The TCR sequence derives from an adult woman who had mild COVID-19 (a few samples of this study predate the infection). Cell type and time point are not known. Material for sequencing was PBMCs or a T cell subset sorted from them (not recorded which). V usage is TRBV7-6 and J usage is TRBJ1-4, with no clear D. The CDR3 region is CASSLGGGKLFF. CDR3 nucleotide sequence: TGTGCCAGCAGCTTAGGTGGAGGAAAACTGTTTTTT.